This T cell receptor (beta chain) was observed in a study of T cell responses to AZD1222 COVID-19 vaccine. Regarding the study as a whole: Across the whole spike, CD4 TCRs peaked at regions 160-218 and 743-854.

CDR3 length: 12 residues. V lost 4 bases and J lost 8, with 8 bases in between. Germline V lookup: CDR1 LGHNA, CDR2 YNFKEQ. Notes on this clone: The antigen is unknown.

Sequencing used immunoSEQ multiplex PCR; TCRdb keeps in-frame clones, though not all of them. This repertoire shows about 140,000 clones, around 90% found once; its top ten account for approximately 1.4%. The chain links TRBV4-2 to TRBJ2-2, with D unresolved. The TCR comes from an adult in good health. The sample was peripheral blood, taken on day 0 of AZD1222 vaccination. The CDR3 region is CASSLPSGELFF. The CDR3 DNA reads as TGTGCCAGCAGCCTACCTAGTGGGGAGCTGTTTTTT.